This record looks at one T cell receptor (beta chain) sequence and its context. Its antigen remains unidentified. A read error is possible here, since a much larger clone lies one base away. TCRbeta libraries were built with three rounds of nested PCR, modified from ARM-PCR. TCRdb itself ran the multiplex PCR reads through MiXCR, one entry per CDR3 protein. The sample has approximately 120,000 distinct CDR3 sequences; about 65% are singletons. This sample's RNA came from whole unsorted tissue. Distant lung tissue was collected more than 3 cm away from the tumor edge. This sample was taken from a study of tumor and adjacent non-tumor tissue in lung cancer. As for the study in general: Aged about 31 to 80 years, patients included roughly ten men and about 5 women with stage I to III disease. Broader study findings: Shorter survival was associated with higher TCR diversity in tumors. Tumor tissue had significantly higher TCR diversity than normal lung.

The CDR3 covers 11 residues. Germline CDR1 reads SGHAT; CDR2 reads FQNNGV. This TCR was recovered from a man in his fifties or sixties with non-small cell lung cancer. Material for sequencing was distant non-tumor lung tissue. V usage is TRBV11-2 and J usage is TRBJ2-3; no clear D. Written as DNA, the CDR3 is TGTGCCAGCAAAGAGGCAGGTACGCGGTATTTT. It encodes CASKEAGTRYF.